Sequencing of this TCR beta chain was carried out in a study of neurological immune-mediated disorders. In its sample, this clonotype was seen many times. TCRdb re-called the 5' RACE reads with MiXCR, one entry per CDR3 protein. The data contain some 57,000 distinct CDR3 sequences, about 3.8% of them singletons. Trimming took 6 bases from V and 7 from J; bases not matched to a gene: 12. Germline V gene sequence: CDR1 SGHRS, CDR2 YFSETQ. This CDR3 region has 16 residues. The receptor was isolated from a man aged 55 to 70 with multiple sclerosis. The sample was PBMCs. V gene TRBV5-1 combines with J gene TRBJ2-2, with 10 bases matching TRBD2. Written as DNA, the CDR3 is TGCGCCAGCACCCCCTCGGCTAGCGGGAGCGGCGGGGAGCTGTTTTTT. This codes for CASTPSASGSGGELFF.